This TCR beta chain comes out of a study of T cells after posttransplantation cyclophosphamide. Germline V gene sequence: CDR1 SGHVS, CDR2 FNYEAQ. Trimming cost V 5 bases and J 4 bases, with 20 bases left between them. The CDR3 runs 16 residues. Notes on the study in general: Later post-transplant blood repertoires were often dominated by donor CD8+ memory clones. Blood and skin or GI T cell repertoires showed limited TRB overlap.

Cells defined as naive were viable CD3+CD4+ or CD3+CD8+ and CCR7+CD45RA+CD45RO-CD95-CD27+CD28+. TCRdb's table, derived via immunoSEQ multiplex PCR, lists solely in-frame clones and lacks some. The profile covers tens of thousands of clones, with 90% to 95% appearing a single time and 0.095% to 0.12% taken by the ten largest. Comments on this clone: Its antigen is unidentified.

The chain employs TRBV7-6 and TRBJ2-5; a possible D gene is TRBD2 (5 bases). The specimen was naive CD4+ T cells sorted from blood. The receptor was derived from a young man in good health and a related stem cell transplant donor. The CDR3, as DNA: TGTGCCAGCAGCCCCAACCCACCGGGGTTGGGAGAGACCCAGTACTTC. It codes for CASSPNPPGLGETQYF.